Below are 7 T cell receptor beta chains sequenced from a single sample in a study of blood T cells in healthy people across ages. A J-beta primer mix and a sample-barcoded 5' primer were used in a second PCR of about 6 to 12 cycles. TCRdb fed the 5' RACE reads into MiXCR, producing one record per CDR3 protein. The data contain around 1.5 million distinct CDR3 sequences, approximately 60% of them seen just once; the ten biggest clones take up 6.7%. The specimen sequenced was blood. The receptors shown here come from a man between 18 and 35 years old in good health.

In its sample, this clonotype was seen a few times. The chain links TRBV10-3 to TRBJ2-2; 11 bases map to TRBD2. This CDR3 is 16 amino acids long. Germline V CDR1 and CDR2: ENHRY, SYGVKD. Trimming at V came to 6 bases and at J to 1 base, leaving 4 bases not matched to a gene. For the CDR3, the DNA is TGTGCCATCAGAGGACTAGCGGGCAGGAACACCGGGGAGCTGTTTTTT. Its protein product is CAIRGLAGRNTGELFF.

This chain uses TRBV20-1 with TRBJ2-1, with D maybe TRBD1 (5 bases). The CDR3 is 14 amino acids. The V end lost 6 bases, the J end lost 5 bases, and 17 bases lay between the germline ends. CDR1 is DFQATT, CDR2 SNEGSKA, per germline (reference sequence). The CDR3 here is CSALSRVSDNEQFF. The CDR3 nucleotides are TGCAGTGCCCTCTCCAGGGTCTCGGACAATGAGCAGTTCTTC.

The CDR3 nucleotides are TGTGCCAGCTCGCCGGGGGGGAAGGTCGAAGCTTTCTTT. Translation gives CASSPGGKVEAFF. V gene TRBV18 combines with J gene TRBJ1-1, with D maybe TRBD1 (5 bases). This CDR3 spans 13 amino acids. The germline V gene has CDR1 KGHSH and CDR2 LQKENI. Trimming left V 6 bases short and J 8 bases short, with 16 bases between.

The J gene is TRBJ2-7, the V gene TRBV27, with TRBD1 identical over 7 bases. In germline, CDR1 is MNHEY, CDR2 SMNVEV (reference sequence). The trim removed 4 bases at V and 4 bases at J, leaving 10 bases unmatched. The CDR3 has 15 residues. The CDR3 region is CASSSQGQKNYEQYF. CDR3 sequence (DNA): TGTGCCAGCAGTTCCCAGGGACAGAAGAATTACGAGCAGTACTTC.

V usage is TRBV6-6 and J usage is TRBJ2-5; 7 nucleotides agree with TRBD1. Germline lookup yields CDR1 MNHNY and CDR2 SVGAGI (reference sequence). With V trimmed by 2 bases and J by 2 bases, 5 bases remained unmatched. The CDR3 is 15 amino acids. The CDR3 DNA reads as TGTGCCAGCAGTTACGGGACAGACGATCAAGAGACCCAGTACTTC. Translation gives CASSYGTDDQETQYF.

This rearrangement joins TRBV27 to TRBJ1-4, with D uncertain. The CDR3 contains 15 residues. Germline assignment: CDR1 MNHEY and CDR2 SMNVEV (reference sequence). Trimming removed 3 bases from V and 5 bases from J, with 13 bases in between. CDR3 nucleotides: TGTGCCAGCAGTTTCTTTGGACGGACGAATGAAAAACTGTTTTTT. Translation: CASSFFGRTNEKLFF.

As for this clonotype: Compared with germline, one end of the junction differs, possibly owing to a read error. The rearrangement uses TRBV10-3 and TRBJ2-5; no clear D gene. The CDR3 consists of 13 residues. The V gene's germline CDR1 is ENHRY and CDR2 SYGVKD. CDR3 in amino acids: CAIGERWEETQYF. In DNA, the CDR3 is TGTGCCATCGGTGAAAGATGGGAAGAGACCCAGTACTTC.